The clone carrying this T cell receptor (beta chain) was seen repeatedly, ten times or more. V was cut by 3 bases and J by 8 bases, with 17 bases left in between. Germline values: CDR1 SGHRS, CDR2 YFSETQ. This CDR3 has 15 amino acids. This entry comes from a study of identical twins. Template switching added a universal primer binding site, and final cDNA carried unique molecular identifiers. TCRdb called the 5' RACE reads again in MiXCR, with one record for every CDR3 protein. This table has about 520,000 distinct CDR3 sequences, roughly 21% appearing once. These same records also appear under a second study, on T cells expressing NK-cell markers. As that study records: Researchers got TCR beta repertoires out of sorted CD3+CD56+NKG2C+, CD3+CD56+NKG2C- and CD3+CD56-NKG2C+ T cells.

The specimen was CD4+ T cells sorted from blood. V gene TRBV5-1 combines with J gene TRBJ1-4, with D perhaps matching TRBD1 (6 bases). This TCR was recovered from a woman aged 18-29 years in good health. The CDR3 loop is CASSSRDTREEKLFF. CDR3 bases: TGCGCCAGCAGCTCAAGGGACACTAGGGAAGAAAAACTGTTTTTT. Together with reference TRBV5-1 and TRBJ1-4, the CDR3 gives the full variable domain: KAGVTQTPRYLIKTRGQQVTLSCSPISGHRSVSWYQQTPGQGLQFLFEYFSETQRNKGNFPGRFSGRQFSNSRSEMNVSTLELGDSALYLCASSSRDTREEKLFFGSGTQLSVL.